Below, 21 T cell receptor beta chains from the same sample are listed, as sequenced in a study of blood T cell repertoires in COVID-19. Using immunoSEQ multiplex PCR, the repertoire was profiled, and TCRdb retains in-frame clones only, with some absent. The sample has approximately 220,000 clones, about 87% seen once. Material for sequencing was PBMCs or T cells enriched from blood (not recorded which). Receptors were obtained from a woman aged 25 to 45 who had recovered from COVID-19.

The rearrangement links TRBV4-2 to TRBJ2-7; 11 bases align to TRBD2. Germline CDR1 reads LGHNA; CDR2 reads YNFKEQ. The length of the CDR3 is 16 residues. The junction had 3 bases not matched to a gene; V was cut back by 1 base and J by 1 base. CDR3 loop: CASSQGGTSGSYEQYF. Written as DNA, the CDR3 is TGTGCCAGCAGCCAAGGGGGGACTAGCGGTTCCTACGAGCAGTACTTC.

The CDR3 nucleotides are TGCGCCAGCGCTCAAACGGACCATACAGGGGGCACTGAAGCTTTCTTT. Translation gives CASAQTDHTGGTEAFF. This chain connects TRBV5-1 to TRBJ1-1; 8 bases align to TRBD1. Trimming cost V 7 bases and J 4 bases; bases outside gene matches: 15. CDR3 size: 16 residues. The germline V gene encodes CDR1 SGHRS and CDR2 YFSETQ. Variable domain in full (rest from reference TRBV5-1 and TRBJ1-1): KAGVTQTPRYLIKTRGQQVTLSCSPISGHRSVSWYQQTPGQGLQFLFEYFSETQRNKGNFPGRFSGRQFSNSRSEMNVSTLELGDSALYLCASAQTDHTGGTEAFFGQGTRLTVV.

This chain connects TRBV7-9 to TRBJ2-5, with D possibly being TRBD1 (6 bases). There are 15 residues in the CDR3. V dropped 2 bases and J dropped 0 bases, with 10 bases sitting between them. The V gene's germline CDR1 is SEHNR and CDR2 FQNEAQ (reference sequence). This CDR3 reads CASSLSSGDQETQYF. In DNA, the CDR3 is TGTGCCAGCAGCTTATCATCAGGGGACCAAGAGACCCAGTACTTC. The full variable domain, in which reference TRBV7-9 and TRBJ2-5 provide the parts outside the CDR3, is DTGVSQNPRHKITKRGQNVTFRCDPISEHNRLYWYRQTLGQGPEFLTYFQNEAQLEKSRLLSDRFSAERPKGSFSTLEIQRTEQGDSAMYLCASSLSSGDQETQYFGPGTRLLVL.

This clone was seen more than once but under ten times. The CDR3 reads CASSWGQQNTEAFF. DNA for the CDR3: TGTGCCAGCAGCTGGGGACAGCAGAACACTGAAGCTTTCTTT. This chain uses TRBV7-3 with TRBJ1-1; TRBD1 aligns across 7 bases. The CDR3 length is 14 residues. Germline CDR1 reads SGHTA; CDR2 reads FQGTGA. V gave up 4 bases and J gave up 1 base; unmatched junction bases: 3.

V gene TRBV7-8 combines with J gene TRBJ1-1; TRBD1 matches at 8 bases. Looked up from germline, CDR1 is SGHVS and CDR2 is FQNEAQ. The CDR3 length is 15 residues. Trimming cost V 5 bases and J 0 bases; bases outside gene matches: 5. CDR3 in DNA: TGTGCCAGCAGCCCCCGACAGGGGATGAACACTGAAGCTTTCTTT. Protein sequence: CASSPRQGMNTEAFF.

This clone was seen a handful of times. The chain carries TRBV14 and TRBJ1-5; D gene uncertain. This CDR3 is 16 amino acids long. Germline assignment: CDR1 SGHDN and CDR2 FVKESK. The ends were cut back, 0 bases at V and 0 bases at J, with 9 bases in the middle. This chain's CDR3 is CASSQDRVASNQPQHF. The CDR3 DNA reads TGTGCCAGCAGCCAAGATCGGGTGGCTAGCAATCAGCCCCAGCATTTT.

The V gene is TRBV7-2, the J gene TRBJ1-1; D is uncertain. CDR1 is SGHTA, CDR2 FQGNSA, per germline. Trimming stripped 2 bases from V and 1 base from J, with 11 bases between. The CDR3 runs 15 residues. CDR3 sequence: CASSLYGLRNTEAFF. For the CDR3, the DNA is TGTGCCAGCAGCTTATACGGTCTGCGGAACACTGAAGCTTTCTTT.

This chain joins TRBV20-1 and TRBJ1-2, with D hard to call. The CDR3 runs 12 residues. The germline CDR1 and CDR2 sequences are DFQATT and SNEGSKA (reference sequence). The V gene lost 3 bases and the J gene lost 4 bases, with 9 bases spanning the gap. CDR3 DNA: TGCAGTGCTAGTGTAGGGAGCTATGGCTACACCTTC. Translated, it gives CSASVGSYGYTF.

CDR3 region: CASSEGTAFYEQYF. The CDR3 DNA is TGTGCCAGCAGTGAAGGGACAGCCTTTTACGAGCAGTACTTC. The chain carries TRBV2 and TRBJ2-7; weak D call: TRBD1 (6 bases). Germline CDR1 is SNHLY and CDR2 is FYNNEI. Deletions cut 1 base from V and 4 bases from J, with 11 bases between. The CDR3 contains 14 residues.

The V call is TRBV5-6, the J call TRBJ1-1; TRBD1 matches at 7 bases. With 4 bases clipped from V and 6 bases from J, the junction kept 3 bases outside the gene matches. The CDR3 spans 12 residues. The V gene's germline CDR1 is SGHDT and CDR2 YYEEEE. CDR3 loop: CASSPGTAEAFF. The CDR3 nucleotides read TGTGCCAGCAGCCCTGGGACAGCTGAAGCTTTCTTT.

The V and J genes are TRBV10-3 and TRBJ2-6, with D hard to call. The germline V gene has CDR1 ENHRY and CDR2 SYGVKD. Trimming took 6 bases from V and 0 from J, leaving 6 bases between them. The CDR3 sequence is 14 residues long. CDR3 in amino acids: CAISHSSGANVLTF. In nucleotides, the CDR3 is TGTGCCATCAGCCACAGCTCTGGGGCCAACGTCCTGACTTTC.

The rearrangement links TRBV11-2 to TRBJ2-3; 12 bases align to TRBD2. The CDR3 contains 18 residues. Per germline, CDR1 SGHAT and CDR2 FQNNGV. The V segment lost 2 bases and the J segment 4 bases; nucleotides outside the gene matches: 10. The CDR3: CASSLSAGLAGRADTQYF. DNA for the CDR3: TGTGCCAGCAGCTTATCTGCCGGACTAGCGGGGCGGGCAGATACGCAGTATTTT.

For the CDR3, the DNA is TGTGCCAGCAGCCACTCAGGACAGGGGTATTCACCCCTCCACTTT. It specifies CASSHSGQGYSPLHF. The rearrangement links TRBV14 to TRBJ1-6; 9 nucleotides match TRBD1. In germline, CDR1 is SGHDN, CDR2 FVKESK. With 3 bases clipped from V and 8 bases from J, the junction kept 5 bases outside the gene matches. The CDR3 covers 15 residues. The full variable domain, its missing parts supplied by reference TRBV14 and TRBJ1-6, is EAGVTQFPSHSVIEKGQTVTLRCDPISGHDNLYWYRRVMGKEIKFLLHFVKESKQDESGMPNNRFLAERTGGTYSTLKVQPAELEDSGVYFCASSHSGQGYSPLHFGNGTRLTVT.

This chain joins TRBV15 and TRBJ2-1; unclear D gene. V was shortened by 5 bases and J by 5 bases, with 10 bases between the two germline ends. This CDR3 has 13 amino acids. Germline V gene data show CDR1 as LNHNV and CDR2 as YYDKDF (reference sequence). CDR3 coding DNA: TGTGCCACCAGCTCCCGGTCCGACAATGAGCAGTTCTTC. It yields the protein CATSSRSDNEQFF.

The V and J genes are TRBV5-1 and TRBJ1-4; 11 bases match TRBD1. With V trimmed by 4 bases and J by 3 bases, 11 bases remained unmatched. From germline, CDR1 is SGHRS and CDR2 YFSETQ. This CDR3 spans 18 amino acids. The CDR3 DNA reads as TGCGCCAGCAGCATGGGACAGGGGGTTAACTCAGCTAATGAAAAACTGTTTTTT. This sequence encodes CASSMGQGVNSANEKLFF. The variable domain in full, completed from reference TRBV5-1 and TRBJ1-4, reads KAGVTQTPRYLIKTRGQQVTLSCSPISGHRSVSWYQQTPGQGLQFLFEYFSETQRNKGNFPGRFSGRQFSNSRSEMNVSTLELGDSALYLCASSMGQGVNSANEKLFFGSGTQLSVL.

V and J are TRBV15 and TRBJ1-2; D remains unclear. V shed 0 bases and J shed 6 bases, with 11 bases lying between them. The germline gives CDR1 LNHNV, CDR2 YYDKDF (reference sequence). CDR3 length equals 14 residues. The CDR3 is CATSRDLTGNGYTF. For the CDR3, the DNA is TGTGCCACCAGCAGAGATCTGACGGGGAATGGCTACACCTTC.

This clone appeared once. Here the CDR3 DNA reads TGTGCCAGCAGCTTAGGACAGGGGCCTACTAACTATGGCTACACCTTC. It yields the protein CASSLGQGPTNYGYTF. The chain combines TRBV13 with TRBJ1-2, with TRBD1 matching 7 bases. Trimming removed 0 bases from V and 0 bases from J; junction bases left unmatched: 4. Germline values: CDR1 PRHDT, CDR2 FYEKMQ (reference sequence). CDR3 size: 16 residues.

This chain joins TRBV4-3 and TRBJ1-4; D is possibly TRBD1 (5 bases). This CDR3 is built from 17 residues. CDR1 and CDR2 (germline): LGHNA, YSLEER. Deletions cut 0 bases from V and 8 bases from J, with 19 bases between. DNA of the CDR3: TGCGCCAGCAGCCAAGATGTATCGGGCCTTCAGGGCGAAAAACTGTTTTTT. Amino acids: CASSQDVSGLQGEKLFF.

V gene TRBV7-2 combines with J gene TRBJ2-7; 10 bases line up with TRBD2. The CDR3 extends over 16 amino acids. Germline V gives CDR1 SGHTA, CDR2 FQGNSA. V was clipped by 2 bases and J by 2 bases; unmatched bases: 6. The CDR3 DNA is TGTGCCAGCAGCTTACGGCCGAGCGGGGGGGCCTACGAGCAGTACTTC. It translates to CASSLRPSGGAYEQYF.

CDR3 sequence (DNA): TGTGCCAGTAGCATGACAGGGGCCCCATATGGCTACACCTTC. This sequence encodes CASSMTGAPYGYTF. The V call is TRBV19, the J call TRBJ1-2, with 8 bases aligning to TRBD1. Per the germline V gene, CDR1 is LNHDA and CDR2 is SQIVND (reference sequence). This CDR3 comprises 14 residues. Losses at the gene ends were 6 bases for V and 5 bases for J; bases not matched to a gene: 8.

V and J are TRBV9 and TRBJ2-3, with 10 bases lining up with TRBD2. This CDR3 region has 18 residues. V shed 3 bases, J shed 1 base, and the junction held 11 bases outside the gene matches. CDR1 is SGDLS and CDR2 is YYNGEE in the germline V gene. The CDR3 is CASSALRGSGGRTDTQYF. DNA for the CDR3: TGTGCCAGCAGCGCCTTAAGAGGTAGCGGGGGGCGCACAGATACGCAGTATTTT.